Below are 30 T cell receptor beta chains sequenced from a single sample in a study of PD-L1 blockade in urothelial cancer. Assay: immunoSEQ multiplex PCR; the TCRdb copy retains only in-frame clones and omits some. The table lists more than 45,000 clones, 88% of them singletons, with roughly 3.9% in the top ten. The sample consisted of PBMCs, taken around atezolizumab (anti-PD-L1) treatment. All receptors derive from a man of 80 years or more with urothelial cancer.

The chain recombines TRBV6-5 with TRBJ1-2; 8 positions match TRBD1. Germline CDR1 and CDR2: MNHEY and SVGAGI. CDR3 length: 15 amino acids. V lost 2 bases, J lost 2 bases, and 4 bases stayed unmatched. The CDR3 region is CASSYQQGVNYGYTF. CDR3 DNA sequence: TGTGCCAGCAGTTACCAACAGGGGGTGAACTATGGCTACACCTTC.

V is TRBV19 and J is TRBJ2-7, with TRBD2 identical over 10 bases. This CDR3 is 15 amino acids long. Looked up from germline, CDR1 is LNHDA and CDR2 is SQIVND (reference sequence). The V and J ends lost 4 bases and 4 bases, in that order; junction bases with no gene match: 7. The CDR3 sequence: CASSTSRGLAYEQYF. The CDR3 nucleotides are TGTGCCAGTAGTACTTCCCGGGGACTAGCGTACGAGCAGTACTTC.

The genes are TRBV11-3 and TRBJ2-7, with 7 bases that match TRBD2. Germline loops: CDR1 SGHNT, CDR2 YENEEA. The J segment lost 3 bases and the V segment lost 2 bases, leaving 1 base of the junction unmatched. The CDR3 totals 13 residues. CDR3 in DNA: TGTGCCAGCAGCTTAAGGACTAGCTACGAGCAGTACTTC. This translates into CASSLRTSYEQYF. The variable domain in full, completed from reference TRBV11-3 and TRBJ2-7, reads EAGVVQSPRYKIIEKKQPVAFWCNPISGHNTLYWYLQNLGQGPELLIRYENEEAVDDSQLPKDRFSAERLKGVDSTLKIQPAELGDSAVYLCASSLRTSYEQYFGPGTRLTVT.

This clone came up once. V is TRBV19 and J is TRBJ2-7; unclear D gene. The length of the CDR3 is 12 residues. The V end was cut by 8 bases, the J end by 3 bases, with 11 bases between. Germline V gene lookup returns CDR1 LNHDA and CDR2 SQIVND (reference sequence). CDR3 residues: CASADEVYEQYF. The CDR3 nucleotides read TGTGCCAGTGCTGACGAGGTCTACGAGCAGTACTTC. Full variable domain (outside the CDR3, taken from reference TRBV19 and TRBJ2-7): DGGITQSPKYLFRKEGQNVTLSCEQNLNHDAMYWYRQDPGQGLRLIYYSQIVNDFQKGDIAEGYSVSREKKESFPLTVTSAQKNPTAFYLCASADEVYEQYFGPGTRLTVT.

This chain uses TRBV28 with TRBJ1-2; D might be TRBD1 (6 bases). Trimming shortened V by 11 bases and J by 7 bases, and 17 bases separated the two germline ends. Germline-derived CDR1 and CDR2 are MDHEN and SYDVKM. The CDR3 sequence is 12 residues long. The CDR3 DNA reads as TGTGCCTCGACGGGGGGCGGGGGTGGCTACACCTTC. It translates to CASTGGGGGYTF.

In DNA form, the CDR3 reads TGTGCCAGCAGCGTCCCGAAGGGGGCTAGTTTGTATGAGCAGTTCTTC. This translates into CASSVPKGASLYEQFF. V usage is TRBV9 and J usage is TRBJ2-1; 7 bases map to TRBD1. The CDR3 is 16 amino acids. V gave up 2 bases and J gave up 8 bases; unmatched junction bases: 13. Germline V gene lookup returns CDR1 SGDLS and CDR2 YYNGEE.

The chain links TRBV2 to TRBJ2-1; 9 positions agree with TRBD2. The ends lost 6 bases at V and 1 base at J; junction bases unmatched: 16. The CDR3 is 19 residues long. Germline V gives CDR1 SNHLY, CDR2 FYNNEI. The CDR3, as DNA: TGTGCCAGCAGCCCCAGGGGTTCGGTAGCGGGAGTTTCCTACAATGAGCAGTTCTTC. Protein sequence: CASSPRGSVAGVSYNEQFF.

Of note for this clone: The junction shows a germline mismatch at one end, possibly a read error. The chain combines TRBV19 with TRBJ2-7; unclear D gene. Germline V gene sequence: CDR1 LNHDA, CDR2 SQIVND (reference sequence). The CDR3 extends over 14 amino acids. The CDR3 spells CASSIDYSSSEQYF. Here the CDR3 DNA reads TGTGCCAGTAGTATAGACTACAGCTCCTCCGAGCAGTACTTC. The whole variable domain, remainder taken from reference TRBV19 and TRBJ2-7, is DGGITQSPKYLFRKEGQNVTLSCEQNLNHDAMYWYRQDPGQGLRLIYYSQIVNDFQKGDIAEGYSVSREKKESFPLTVTSAQKNPTAFYLCASSIDYSSSEQYFGPGTRLTVT.

The V gene is TRBV2, the J gene TRBJ2-2; 9 nucleotides align to TRBD2. V shed 5 bases and J 4 bases; nucleotides not matched to a gene: 5. CDR3 length: 15 residues. Germline V gives CDR1 SNHLY, CDR2 FYNNEI. CDR3 protein: CASSSAGGPTGELFF. CDR3 nucleotides: TGTGCCAGCAGTTCAGCGGGAGGCCCCACCGGGGAGCTGTTTTTT.

This sequence joins TRBV7-9 and TRBJ2-4, with D maybe TRBD1 (6 bases). The CDR3 has 14 residues. Trimming took off 2 bases at V and 8 bases at J, with 13 bases between the two ends. Germline loops: CDR1 SEHNR, CDR2 FQNEAQ (reference sequence). CDR3 DNA: TGTGCCAGCAGCTTAACCACAGGGCTGGACATTCAGTACTTC. As protein: CASSLTTGLDIQYF.

The chain links TRBV11-3 to TRBJ2-3; D may be TRBD2 (6 bases). The CDR3 runs 16 residues. V was trimmed by 5 bases and J by 0 bases, leaving 15 bases between them. Germline V gives CDR1 SGHNT, CDR2 YENEEA. CDR3 DNA sequence: TGTGCCAGCAGCCCGGGACTCCGGGTGAGCACAGATACGCAGTATTTT. This sequence encodes CASSPGLRVSTDTQYF.

This clone was detected a few times. The chain has TRBV16 and TRBJ2-2; 7 nucleotides agree with TRBD1. The germline CDR1 and CDR2 sequences are KGHSY and FQNENV. The length of the CDR3 is 17 residues. Trimming at V came to 2 bases and at J to 0 bases, leaving 6 bases not matched to a gene. The CDR3 DNA sequence: TGTGCCAGCAGCCAAGGAAAGGGGGCTGCGAACACCGGGGAGCTGTTTTTT. Its translation is CASSQGKGAANTGELFF.

This clone was seen only once. The chain has TRBV11-2 and TRBJ2-1; 9 bases align to TRBD2. The trim removed 5 bases at V and 0 bases at J, leaving 2 bases unmatched. This CDR3 is 15 amino acids long. Germline CDR1 reads SGHAT; CDR2 reads FQNNGV. This chain's CDR3 is CASSLAGSSYNEQFF. The DNA of the CDR3 is TGTGCCAGCAGCCTAGCGGGAAGCTCCTACAATGAGCAGTTCTTC.

In this sample, this clone turned up once. The V and J genes are TRBV12-5 and TRBJ1-1, with D perhaps TRBD1 (6 bases). The CDR3 has 12 amino acids. V was cut by 8 bases and J by 4 bases, with 11 bases left in between. The germline V gene encodes CDR1 LGHNT and CDR2 FRNRAP. The DNA of the CDR3 is TGTGCTAGTCTCGAAGGGGGCACTGAAGCTTTCTTT. Translated: CASLEGGTEAFF.

The CDR3 sequence is CASSQGYTSGGTDTQYF. The CDR3 DNA reads as TGCGCCAGCAGCCAAGGTTATACTAGCGGGGGCACAGATACGCAGTATTTT. The chain joins TRBV4-3 to TRBJ2-3; 10 bases fit TRBD2. Germline CDR1 is LGHNA and CDR2 is YSLEER. V dropped 1 base and J dropped 1; count of bases not matched to a gene: 5. The CDR3 length is 17 residues.

The V and J genes are TRBV4-2 and TRBJ2-7; weak D call: TRBD2 (6 bases). This CDR3 is 17 amino acids long. V shed 2 bases and J shed 1 base, with 18 bases lying between them. Looked up from germline, CDR1 is LGHNA and CDR2 is YNFKEQ. The CDR3 bases are TGTGCCAGCAGCCAAAGGGGATCCGGCGGGATATCCTACGAGCAGTACTTC. Its protein is CASSQRGSGGISYEQYF.

The chain recombines TRBV7-8 with TRBJ1-2; 9 nucleotides match TRBD1. V lost 5 bases, J lost 4 bases, and 2 bases stayed unmatched. The CDR3 totals 13 residues. Germline assignment: CDR1 SGHVS and CDR2 FQNEAQ. The CDR3 spells CASSPGQGYGYTF. In DNA form, the CDR3 reads TGTGCCAGCAGCCCGGGACAGGGCTATGGCTACACCTTC. Together with reference TRBV7-8 and TRBJ1-2, the CDR3 gives the full variable domain: GAGVSQSPRYKVAKRGQDVALRCDPISGHVSLFWYQQALGQGPEFLTYFQNEAQLDKSGLPSDRFFAERPEGSVSTLKIQRTQQEDSAVYLCASSPGQGYGYTFGSGTRLTVV.

The chain's CDR3 is CASRRRQGASGANVLTF. In DNA, the CDR3 is TGTGCCAGCAGGCGAAGGCAGGGGGCCTCTGGGGCCAACGTCCTGACTTTC. V gene TRBV2 combines with J gene TRBJ2-6; 8 bases map to TRBD1. The CDR3 sequence is 17 residues long. Per germline, CDR1 SNHLY and CDR2 FYNNEI. The junction had 7 bases not matched to a gene; V was cut back by 6 bases and J by 0 bases.

This chain links TRBV5-1 with TRBJ2-3; TRBD1 might be the D (6 bases). Germline V gives CDR1 SGHRS, CDR2 YFSETQ. This CDR3 comprises 16 residues. The germline V and J ends were trimmed by 4 bases and 0 bases, with 15 bases remaining between them. As DNA, the CDR3 is TGCGCCAGCAGCCTAAAAAGGACAGCTAGCACAGATACGCAGTATTTT. Amino acid sequence: CASSLKRTASTDTQYF.

The rearrangement uses TRBV30 and TRBJ1-4; D is perhaps TRBD1 (5 bases). CDR1 GTSNPN and CDR2 SVGIG come from the germline V gene (reference sequence). The length of the CDR3 is 15 residues. The V end lost 0 bases, the J end lost 4 bases, and 12 bases lay between the germline ends. The CDR3 bases are TGTGCCTGGAGTGTATTGGGGGGGAGTAATGAAAAACTGTTTTTT. This encodes CAWSVLGGSNEKLFF.

The chain recombines TRBV6-5 with TRBJ1-2; D is ambiguous. Germline CDR1 is MNHEY and CDR2 is SVGAGI. This CDR3 is 15 amino acids long. The V gene lost 2 bases and the J gene lost 4 bases, with 14 bases spanning the gap. The CDR3 bases are TGTGCCAGCAGTTACAAGTCTACCCCGCCCTATGGCTACACCTTC. It codes for CASSYKSTPPYGYTF.

A single count supports this clone. The rearrangement uses TRBV27 and TRBJ1-2; D not certain. The CDR3 is 14 amino acids. CDR1 MNHEY and CDR2 SMNVEV come from the germline V gene (reference sequence). V lost 3 bases and J 2 bases, leaving 10 bases between the germline ends. CDR3: CASSLNAGNYGYTF. CDR3 bases: TGTGCCAGCAGTTTGAATGCCGGGAACTATGGCTACACCTTC.

The gene calls are TRBV28 and TRBJ2-3; TRBD1 matches at 9 bases. Trimming at V came to 3 bases and at J to 0 bases, leaving 4 bases not matched to a gene. The germline V gene encodes CDR1 MDHEN and CDR2 SYDVKM. This CDR3 has 16 residues. Here the CDR3 DNA reads TGTGCCAGCAGTTTCCGACAGGGGGAGAGCACAGATACGCAGTATTTT. It is translated as CASSFRQGESTDTQYF. The full variable domain, with the rest looked up from reference TRBV28 and TRBJ2-3, is DVKVTQSSRYLVKRTGEKVFLECVQDMDHENMFWYRQDPGLGLRLIYFSYDVKMKEKGDIPEGYSVSREKKERFSLILESASTNQTSMYLCASSFRQGESTDTQYFGPGTRLTVL.

V is TRBV30 and J is TRBJ2-2; perhaps TRBD1 as D (5 bases). Germline V CDR1 and CDR2: GTSNPN, SVGIG (reference sequence). The CDR3 loop spans 15 amino acids. V was trimmed by 5 bases and J by 3 bases, leaving 16 bases between them. The CDR3 bases are TGTGCCTGGTTGCGTATCGACAGCGACACCGGGGAGCTGTTTTTT. It codes for CAWLRIDSDTGELFF.

The genes are TRBV27 and TRBJ2-1; TRBD2 agrees at 9 bases. The CDR3 is made up of 14 amino acids. The V gene end was trimmed by 5 bases and the J gene end by 6 bases; junction bases not matched to a gene: 5. Per germline, CDR1 MNHEY and CDR2 SMNVEV (reference sequence). The CDR3, as DNA: TGTGCCAGCAGTCTGGCGGGAGGGCCCAATGAGCAGTTCTTC. Its protein product is CASSLAGGPNEQFF.

The V call is TRBV2, the J call TRBJ2-1, with no clear D. The CDR3 runs 11 residues. Germline V CDR1 and CDR2: SNHLY, FYNNEI. The V end lost 6 bases, the J end lost 9 bases, and 9 bases lay between the germline ends. The CDR3 DNA is TGTGCCAGCAGCCCTAGGAGTGAGCAGTTCTTC. Protein: CASSPRSEQFF. Variable domain in full (rest from reference TRBV2 and TRBJ2-1): EPEVTQTPSHQVTQMGQEVILRCVPISNHLYFYWYRQILGQKVEFLVSFYNNEISEKSEIFDDQFSVERPDGSNFTLKIRSTKLEDSAMYFCASSPRSEQFFGPGTRLTVL.

This clone appeared once. This chain uses TRBV5-1 with TRBJ1-2; 10 positions agree with TRBD1. The trim removed 1 base at V and 8 bases at J, leaving 11 bases unmatched. The CDR3 contains 16 residues. From germline, CDR1 is SGHRS and CDR2 YFSETQ. The CDR3 loop reads CASSLTSGTGVEGYTF. Written as DNA, the CDR3 is TGCGCCAGCAGCTTGACTTCCGGGACAGGGGTGGAAGGCTACACCTTC.

CDR3 sequence reads: CASQGIAKNIQYF. The CDR3 DNA sequence: TGTGCCAGCCAGGGAATAGCCAAAAACATTCAGTACTTC. The V and J genes are TRBV6-1 and TRBJ2-4, with TRBD1 as a possible D gene (5 bases). The V gene's germline CDR1 is MNHNS and CDR2 SASEGT. With 8 bases removed from V and 0 bases from J, the gap between germline ends came to 8 bases. There are 13 residues in the CDR3.

This chain joins TRBV5-4 and TRBJ2-1, with 9 nucleotides matching TRBD1. The junction had 10 bases not matched to a gene; V was cut back by 6 bases and J by 9 bases. Germline CDR1 and CDR2: SGHNT and YYREEE (reference sequence). The CDR3 sequence is 14 residues long. The CDR3 nucleotides are TGTGCCAGCAATCCCGGACAGGGGAGGGGTGAGCAGTTCTTC. Translated: CASNPGQGRGEQFF.

The rearrangement uses TRBV27 and TRBJ1-5; weak D call: TRBD1 (6 bases). From germline, CDR1 is MNHEY and CDR2 SMNVEV (reference sequence). This CDR3 contains 14 residues. V shed 8 bases and J shed 5 bases, with 16 bases lying between them. The CDR3 region is CASGLQGFDQPQHF. CDR3 bases: TGTGCCAGCGGCCTACAGGGATTCGATCAGCCCCAGCATTTT.